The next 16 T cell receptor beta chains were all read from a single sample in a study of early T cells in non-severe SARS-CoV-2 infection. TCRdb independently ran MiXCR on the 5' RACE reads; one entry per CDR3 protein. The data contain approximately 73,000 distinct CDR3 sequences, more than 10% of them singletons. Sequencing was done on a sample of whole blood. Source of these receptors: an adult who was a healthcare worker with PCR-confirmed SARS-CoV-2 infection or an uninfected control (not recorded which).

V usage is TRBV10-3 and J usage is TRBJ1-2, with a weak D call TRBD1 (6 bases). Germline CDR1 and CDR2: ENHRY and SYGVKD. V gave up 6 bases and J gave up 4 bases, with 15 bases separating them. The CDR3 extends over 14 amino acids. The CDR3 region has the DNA TGTGCCATCAGCTCACAGGGAGGGGGCTATGGCTACACCTTC. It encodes CAISSQGGGYGYTF.

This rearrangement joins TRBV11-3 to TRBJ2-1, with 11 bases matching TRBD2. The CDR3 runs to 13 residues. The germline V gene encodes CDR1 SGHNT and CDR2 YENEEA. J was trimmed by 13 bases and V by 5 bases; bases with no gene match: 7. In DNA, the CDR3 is TGTGCCAGCAGCGGAACTAGCGGGGGCCGCCAGTTCTTC. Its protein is CASSGTSGGRQFF.

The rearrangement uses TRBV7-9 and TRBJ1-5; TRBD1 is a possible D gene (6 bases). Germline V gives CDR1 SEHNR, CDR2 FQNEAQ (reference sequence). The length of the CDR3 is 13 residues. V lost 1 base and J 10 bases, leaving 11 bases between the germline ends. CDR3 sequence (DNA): TGTGCCAGCAGCTTAGAGGGGGAAATCCCCCAGCATTTT. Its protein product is CASSLEGEIPQHF.

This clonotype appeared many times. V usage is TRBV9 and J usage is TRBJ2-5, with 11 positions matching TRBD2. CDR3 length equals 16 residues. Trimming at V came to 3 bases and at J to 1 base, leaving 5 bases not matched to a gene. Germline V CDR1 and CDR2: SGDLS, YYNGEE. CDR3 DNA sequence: TGTGCCAGCAGCGGGGGGACTAGCGGAACCCAAGAGACCCAGTACTTC. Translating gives CASSGGTSGTQETQYF.

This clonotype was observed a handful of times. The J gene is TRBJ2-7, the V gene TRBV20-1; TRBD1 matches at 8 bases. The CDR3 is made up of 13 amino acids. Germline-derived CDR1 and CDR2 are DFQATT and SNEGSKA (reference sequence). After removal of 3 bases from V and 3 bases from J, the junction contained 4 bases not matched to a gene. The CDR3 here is CSASDRGIYEQYF. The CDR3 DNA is TGCAGTGCTAGTGACAGGGGCATCTACGAGCAGTACTTC.

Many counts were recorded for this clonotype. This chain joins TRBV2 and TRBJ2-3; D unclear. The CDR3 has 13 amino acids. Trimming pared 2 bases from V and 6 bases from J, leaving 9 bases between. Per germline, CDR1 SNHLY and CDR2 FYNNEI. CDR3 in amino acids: CASSETKPDTQYF. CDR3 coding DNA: TGTGCCAGCAGTGAAACTAAGCCGGATACGCAGTATTTT. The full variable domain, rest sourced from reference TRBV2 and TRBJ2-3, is EPEVTQTPSHQVTQMGQEVILRCVPISNHLYFYWYRQILGQKVEFLVSFYNNEISEKSEIFDDQFSVERPDGSNFTLKIRSTKLEDSAMYFCASSETKPDTQYFGPGTRLTVL.

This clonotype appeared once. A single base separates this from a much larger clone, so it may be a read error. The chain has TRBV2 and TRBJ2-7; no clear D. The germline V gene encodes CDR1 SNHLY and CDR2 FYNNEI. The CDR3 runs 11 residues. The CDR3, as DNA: TGTGCCAGCAGCACGGGTTACGGGCAGTACTTC. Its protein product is CASSTGYGQYF.

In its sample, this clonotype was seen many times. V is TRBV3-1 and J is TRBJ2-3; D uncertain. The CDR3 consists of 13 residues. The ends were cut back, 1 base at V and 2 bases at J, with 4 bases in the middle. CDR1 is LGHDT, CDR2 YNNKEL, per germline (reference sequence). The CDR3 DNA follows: TGTGCCAGCAGCCAAGTTGCCACAGATACGCAGTATTTT. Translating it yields CASSQVATDTQYF.

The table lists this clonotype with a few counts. Here the CDR3 DNA reads TGTGCCAGCAGCCTAGCGGGAGGTTCCCACAATGAGCAGTTCTTC. Protein: CASSLAGGSHNEQFF. V is TRBV14 and J is TRBJ2-1; TRBD2 aligns across 10 bases. V gave up 4 bases and J gave up 5 bases; unmatched junction bases: 5. The CDR3 loop spans 15 amino acids. Looked up from germline, CDR1 is SGHDN and CDR2 is FVKESK.

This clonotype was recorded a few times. The CDR3 DNA is TGTGCCAGCAGTTTATATCCAGGACAAGAGACCCAGTACTTC. Amino acid sequence: CASSLYPGQETQYF. The chain employs TRBV28 and TRBJ2-5; D is undetermined. Germline loops: CDR1 MDHEN, CDR2 SYDVKM. The CDR3 is 14 amino acids. The ends were cut back, 1 base at V and 2 bases at J, with 8 bases in the middle. The variable domain in full, completed from reference TRBV28 and TRBJ2-5, reads DVKVTQSSRYLVKRTGEKVFLECVQDMDHENMFWYRQDPGLGLRLIYFSYDVKMKEKGDIPEGYSVSREKKERFSLILESASTNQTSMYLCASSLYPGQETQYFGPGTRLLVL.

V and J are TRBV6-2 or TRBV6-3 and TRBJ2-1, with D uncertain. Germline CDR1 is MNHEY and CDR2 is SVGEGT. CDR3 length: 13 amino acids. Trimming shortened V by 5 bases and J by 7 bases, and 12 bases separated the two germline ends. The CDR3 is CASSSAFFNEQFF. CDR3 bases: TGTGCCAGCAGTAGCGCCTTCTTTAATGAGCAGTTCTTC.

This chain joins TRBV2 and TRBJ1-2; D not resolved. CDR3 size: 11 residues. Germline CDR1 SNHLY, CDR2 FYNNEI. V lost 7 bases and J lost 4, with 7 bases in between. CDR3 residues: CASKVTYGYTF. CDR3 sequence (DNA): TGTGCCAGCAAGGTTACCTATGGCTACACCTTC.

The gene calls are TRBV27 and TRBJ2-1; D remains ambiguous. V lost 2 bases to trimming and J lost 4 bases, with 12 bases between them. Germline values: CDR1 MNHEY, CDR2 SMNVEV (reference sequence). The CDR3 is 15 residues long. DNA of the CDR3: TGTGCCAGCAGTTTAAATTTTGGCCGATACAATGAGCAGTTCTTC. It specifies CASSLNFGRYNEQFF.

The CDR3 loop reads CASSLERFDYGYTF. DNA for the CDR3: TGCGCCAGCAGCTTGGAGAGGTTCGACTATGGCTACACCTTC. The chain uses TRBV5-1 and TRBJ1-2, with unresolved D. From germline, CDR1 is SGHRS and CDR2 YFSETQ. With 0 bases removed from V and 3 bases from J, the gap between germline ends came to 9 bases. The CDR3 extends over 14 amino acids.

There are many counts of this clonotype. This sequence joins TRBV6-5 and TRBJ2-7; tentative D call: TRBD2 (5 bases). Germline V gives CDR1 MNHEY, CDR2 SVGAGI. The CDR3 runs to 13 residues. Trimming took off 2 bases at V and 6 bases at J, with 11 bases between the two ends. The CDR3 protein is CASSYDGSGEQYF. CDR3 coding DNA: TGTGCCAGCAGTTACGATGGGAGTGGCGAGCAGTACTTC.

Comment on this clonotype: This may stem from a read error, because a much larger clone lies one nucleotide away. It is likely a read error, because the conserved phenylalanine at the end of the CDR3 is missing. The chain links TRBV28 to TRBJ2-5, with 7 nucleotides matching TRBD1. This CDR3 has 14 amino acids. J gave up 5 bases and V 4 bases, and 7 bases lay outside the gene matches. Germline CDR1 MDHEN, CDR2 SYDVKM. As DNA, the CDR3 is TGTGCCAGCAGTTCCAAGACAGGGTGGGAGACCCAGTACTAC. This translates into CASSSKTGWETQYY.